The 12 T cell receptor beta chains listed next were all sequenced from one sample in a study of blood T cell repertoires in COVID-19. Libraries were prepared by immunoSEQ multiplex PCR; TCRdb keeps only in-frame clonotypes and omits some of them. The data show roughly 200,000 clones, roughly 90% seen once. Source material: peripheral blood. The receptors stem from a man in his fifties with COVID-19, enrolled during active disease.

The chain joins TRBV19 to TRBJ2-7, with D tentatively TRBD1 (6 bases). Trimming took off 4 bases at V and 0 bases at J, with 10 bases between the two ends. CDR1 and CDR2 (germline): LNHDA, SQIVND (reference sequence). The CDR3 has 14 amino acids. The CDR3 nucleotides are TGTGCCAGTAGTACCCAACAGGGCTCCTACGAGCAGTACTTC. This codes for CASSTQQGSYEQYF.

This clone has a handful of counts. V usage is TRBV6-2 or TRBV6-3 and J usage is TRBJ2-1; 8 bases are shared with TRBD2. The CDR3 covers 13 residues. Trimming cost V 6 bases and J 8 bases; bases outside gene matches: 6. In germline, CDR1 is MNHEY, CDR2 SVGEGT. The CDR3 DNA is TGTGCCAGCAGCCCGGGACTAGTCTATGAGCAGTTCTTC. It specifies CASSPGLVYEQFF.

V and J are TRBV18 and TRBJ1-5, with D uncertain. CDR1 is KGHSH and CDR2 is LQKENI in the germline V gene. The CDR3 loop spans 14 amino acids. Trimming pared 3 bases from V and 6 bases from J, leaving 12 bases between. CDR3 sequence (DNA): TGTGCCAGCTCACCTCAGGCCGGTTCTCAGCCCCAGCATTTT. This encodes CASSPQAGSQPQHF.

The V call is TRBV5-4, the J call TRBJ2-2, with 8 bases identical to TRBD1. This CDR3 is built from 15 residues. From germline, CDR1 is SGHNT and CDR2 YYREEE (reference sequence). Trimming at V came to 1 base and at J to 4 bases, leaving 3 bases not matched to a gene. The CDR3 DNA is TGTGCCAGCAGCTTGCAGGGGGCCGGCACCGGGGAGCTGTTTTTT. Amino acid sequence: CASSLQGAGTGELFF.

The chain joins TRBV29-1 to TRBJ1-1; tentatively, D is TRBD1 (6 bases). The CDR3 sequence is 13 residues long. CDR1 is SQVTM, CDR2 ANQGSEA, per germline. The V end lost 4 bases, the J end lost 5 bases, and 14 bases lay between the germline ends. The CDR3: CSVVKGGGTEAFF. As DNA, the CDR3 is TGCAGCGTTGTTAAGGGGGGAGGGACTGAAGCTTTCTTT.

The rearrangement joins TRBV20-1 to TRBJ2-7; TRBD2 agrees at 8 bases. In germline, CDR1 is DFQATT, CDR2 SNEGSKA (reference sequence). The CDR3 extends over 13 amino acids. V lost 3 bases, J lost 3 bases, and 4 bases stayed unmatched. CDR3 protein: CSASGGGFYEQYF. In DNA form, the CDR3 reads TGCAGTGCTAGTGGCGGGGGGTTCTACGAGCAGTACTTC.

V is TRBV2 and J is TRBJ2-7; TRBD1 matches 9 bases. Germline CDR1 SNHLY, CDR2 FYNNEI. The CDR3 spans 14 residues. V lost 7 bases and J lost 5; bases outside the gene matches: 9. This CDR3 reads CASTGTGSRDEQYF. CDR3 DNA: TGTGCCAGCACCGGGACAGGGTCGAGGGACGAGCAGTACTTC.

As concerns this clone: An end of the junction does not agree with germline; a read error may underlie this. The V and J genes are TRBV7-2 and TRBJ2-4; 9 positions agree with TRBD2. CDR1 is SGHTA, CDR2 FQGNSA, per germline. The CDR3 runs to 13 residues. CDR3 bases: TGTGCCAGCAGCGGGGTGGGAGGGACTAGCCTCGACTTC. Its translation is CASSGVGGTSLDF.

V gene TRBV19 combines with J gene TRBJ1-4; TRBD1 matches 10 bases. Germline V CDR1 and CDR2: LNHDA, SQIVND (reference sequence). This CDR3 has 20 amino acids. The J segment lost 2 bases and the V segment lost 5 bases, leaving 17 bases of the junction unmatched. As DNA, the CDR3 is TGTGCCAGTAGTCGGGAGACAGGGGGCTATGGGTTGGCGACTAATGAAAAACTGTTTTTT. Its protein product is CASSRETGGYGLATNEKLFF.

V usage is TRBV18 and J usage is TRBJ2-7, with TRBD1 matching 8 bases. J gave up 5 bases and V 2 bases, and 5 bases lay outside the gene matches. The CDR3 sequence is 14 residues long. CDR1 is KGHSH and CDR2 is LQKENI in the germline V gene. The CDR3 bases are TGTGCCAGCTCACCAGGGACAGGAAGGAACGAGCAGTACTTC. It encodes CASSPGTGRNEQYF.

This clone has a count of ten or more. The chain joins TRBV7-9 to TRBJ1-3, with D uncertain. The V gene's germline CDR1 is SEHNR and CDR2 FQNEAQ (reference sequence). CDR3 length: 18 residues. The V and J ends lost 8 bases and 0 bases respectively, with 23 bases between them. The CDR3: CASRPPIGGMSSGNTIYF. For the CDR3, the DNA is TGTGCCAGCCGCCCCCCCATCGGAGGGATGAGCTCTGGAAACACCATATATTTT.

The chain employs TRBV28 and TRBJ1-3; TRBD1 aligns across 7 bases. The germline V gene has CDR1 MDHEN and CDR2 SYDVKM. The CDR3 extends over 17 amino acids. After removal of 4 bases from V and 1 base from J, the junction contained 10 bases not matched to a gene. The CDR3 region is CASSSGQPISSGNTIYF. The CDR3 DNA reads TGTGCCAGCAGTTCGGGACAGCCTATATCGTCTGGAAACACCATATATTTT.